A selection of T cell receptor beta chains follows, all from one sample in a study of type 1 regulatory T cells. Their target antigens are unknown. Each CDR3 protein gets one entry after TCRdb re-called the reads with MiXCR. The table has 20,000 or so distinct CDR3 sequences, around half seen once. The material sequenced was cultured T cells, either the whole culture or a sorted T cell fraction (not recorded which). These receptor sequences come from a human donor in good health. Both conserved end residues are part of each CDR3. D genes are given only for firm matches. Where a row states a size, it is once, few, many or the class of an expanded clone; other rows omit it.

j_call v_call d_call clone_size cdr3_nt cdr3_aa
TRBJ1-1 TRBV12-3/TRBV12-4 . . TGTGCCAGCAGTCCAAATAATTGGGGACAAATGAACACTGAAGCTTTCTTT CASSPNNWGQMNTEAFF
TRBJ2-7 TRBV20-1 TRBD1 . TGCAGTGCTAGACTACTGGACAGGGGATATTCCGAGCAGTACTTC CSARLLDRGYSEQYF
TRBJ2-1 TRBV7-7 . few TGTGCCAGCAGCCGCACGGCGGGGTCCTACAATGAGCAGTTCTTC CASSRTAGSYNEQFF
TRBJ1-2 TRBV12-3/TRBV12-4 . . TGTGCCAGCAGTGTCGGGGTTTATGGCTACACCTTC CASSVGVYGYTF
TRBJ1-2 TRBV21-1 . . TGTGCCAGCAGCAATAGGTCCGGGCAGGGGGGCGTTGGCTACACCTTC CASSNRSGQGGVGYTF
TRBJ2-5 TRBV5-1 . . TGCGCCAGCAGCTTTAGCGTTGGGGAGACCCAGTACTTC CASSFSVGETQYF
TRBJ1-2 TRBV12-3/TRBV12-4 . many TGTGCCAGCAGCTCAAGCAGGTGGCTTAACTATGGCTACACCTTC CASSSSRWLNYGYTF
TRBJ2-2 TRBV24-1 . . TGTGCCACCAGTGCCGGGTTGAACACCGGGGAGCTGTTTTTT CATSAGLNTGELFF
TRBJ2-6 TRBV5-1 TRBD1 medium-sized TGCGCCAGCAGGGGACAGGGGATCTCTGGGGCCAACGTCCTGACTTTC CASRGQGISGANVLTF
TRBJ2-5 TRBV6-6 TRBD1 . TGTGCCAGCAGGAGGACAGGTACAGAGACCCAGTACTTC CASRRTGTETQYF
TRBJ2-3 TRBV29-1 TRBD2 few TGCAGCGTGGTGGGGGGGTGGTGGGGAGATACGCAGTATTTT CSVVGGWWGDTQYF
TRBJ2-7 TRBV28 . . TGTGCCAGCCAGACCCGGTTTTACGAGCAGTACTTC CASQTRFYEQYF
TRBJ2-3 TRBV5-4 TRBD2 . TGTGCCAGCAGCCAGACTAGCGGGGGCACAGATACGCAGTATTTT CASSQTSGGTDTQYF
TRBJ2-2 TRBV5-1 TRBD2 . TGCGCCAGCAGCTCACTAGCGGGGCGGACCGGGGAGCTGTTTTTT CASSSLAGRTGELFF
TRBJ2-3 TRBV1 . few TGCACCAGCAGCCCGAAGTCATTAAGGGGCCTGGATACGCAGTATTTT CTSSPKSLRGLDTQYF
TRBJ1-2 TRBV12-3/TRBV12-4 TRBD1 . TGTGCCAGCGCCTCAGGGGGGGGACCTAACTATGGCTACACCTTC CASASGGGPNYGYTF
TRBJ2-2 TRBV11-3 . . TGTGCCAGCAGCTTAGCACCTTTCGCCGGGGAGCTGTTTTTT CASSLAPFAGELFF
TRBJ2-3 TRBV10-3 . . TGTGCCATCATGCGTCCGGGGGGCACAGATACGCAGTATTTT CAIMRPGGTDTQYF
TRBJ1-6 TRBV6-2/TRBV6-3 . . TGTGCCAGCAGTTACATTATAGGGAGCAATTCACCCCTCCACTTT CASSYIIGSNSPLHF
TRBJ1-2 TRBV24-1 . . TGTGCCACCAGTGAACACGGGACCCTTGGCTACACCTTC CATSEHGTLGYTF
TRBJ2-1 TRBV13 . . TGTGCCAGCAGAGGGGGGGCGGGCTCCTACAATGAGCAGTTCTTC CASRGGAGSYNEQFF
TRBJ2-3 TRBV7-3 TRBD1 few TGTGCCAGCAGCTCCACGGGACAGGGGGGGACAGATACGCAGTATTTT CASSSTGQGGTDTQYF
TRBJ2-7 TRBV7-2 TRBD1 few TGTGCCAGCAGCTTAGTCGGGACAGTACGGGGCGAGCAGTACTTC CASSLVGTVRGEQYF
TRBJ2-2 TRBV30 . . TGTGCCTGGGGGCGGGAGAACACCGGGGAGCTGTTTTTT CAWGRENTGELFF
TRBJ2-4 TRBV20-1 TRBD2 . TGCAGTGCTAGAATGGTAGCGGGGACTGTAAGCTTC CSARMVAGTVSF
TRBJ1-2 TRBV7-8 . . TGTGCCAGCACCAGAACCAGGAGCTATGGCTACACCTTC CASTRTRSYGYTF
TRBJ2-7 TRBV20-1 . . TGCAGTGCTAGAGATCCAGGGGGGGGGGATTTATACGAGCAGTACTTC CSARDPGGGDLYEQYF
TRBJ1-2 TRBV4-1 . few TGCGCCAGCAGCCAAGCGGGAGGGAACAGCATCTACTATGGCTTCACCTTC CASSQAGGNSIYYGFTF
TRBJ1-2 TRBV12-3/TRBV12-4 . . TGTGCCAGCAGTCCTCGGTTAGCCCCGGGTAACTATGGCTACACCTTC CASSPRLAPGNYGYTF
TRBJ1-2 TRBV27 . . TGTGCCAGCAGAGCCTTGGCCTTAGTTAACCCGGGGAAAGGCTACACCTTC CASRALALVNPGKGYTF
TRBJ2-7 TRBV5-1 . few TGCGCCAGCAGCTTGAGGGGTATCTACGAGCAGTACTTC CASSLRGIYEQYF
TRBJ1-2 TRBV4-1 . many TGCGCCAGCAGCCAAGACTCCTGGGTAGAGGGCTACACCTTC CASSQDSWVEGYTF
TRBJ1-3 TRBV15 TRBD1 few TGTGCCACCAGCAGAGATTTGGACAGGGGGCTATATGGAAACACCATATATTTT CATSRDLDRGLYGNTIYF
TRBJ1-4 TRBV12-3/TRBV12-4 . medium-sized TGTGCCAGCAGTTTAGCCGGGCCGTTCCGCGAAAAACTGTTTTTT CASSLAGPFREKLFF
TRBJ2-7 TRBV5-1 . . TGCGCCAGCAGCACCGACAGCACTACTCAGTACTTC CASSTDSTTQYF
TRBJ1-2 TRBV7-2 . few TGTGCCAGCAGCTCATCACTCAGGGGAGGGGGATATGGCTACACCTTC CASSSSLRGGGYGYTF
TRBJ1-2 TRBV18 TRBD1 . TGTGCCAGCTCACCGACCCAGGGGGAGAATGGCTACACCTTC CASSPTQGENGYTF
TRBJ2-1 TRBV25-1 TRBD2 . TGTGCCAGCAGTGAAGCGGGGGGATCCTACAATGAGCAGTTCTTC CASSEAGGSYNEQFF
TRBJ2-5 TRBV5-1 TRBD1 few TGCGCCAGCAGCTGGGACAGGGCCTACCAAGAGACCCAGTACTTC CASSWDRAYQETQYF
TRBJ2-2 TRBV2 . medium-sized TGTGCCAGCGGAGAGAAGAACACCGGGGAGCTGTTTTTT CASGEKNTGELFF
TRBJ1-1 TRBV28 . . TGTGCCAGCACCCAGAGGGGACACCGGAACACTGAAGCTTTCTTT CASTQRGHRNTEAFF
TRBJ2-1 TRBV5-4 . . TGTGCCAGCAGCCCCCCTGAGGGGAAGCTTTACAATGAGCAGTTCTTC CASSPPEGKLYNEQFF
TRBJ2-3 TRBV6-4 TRBD1 . TGTGCCAGCAGCGAACAGGGGACAGATACGCAGTATTTT CASSEQGTDTQYF
TRBJ2-1 TRBV5-1 . . TGCGCCAGCAGCTTGCCGAGCTATGAGCAGTTCTTC CASSLPSYEQFF
TRBJ1-1 TRBV20-1 . . TGCAGTGCTAGAGCAGCAGGGACCTATGAAGCTTTCTTT CSARAAGTYEAFF
TRBJ1-6 TRBV7-9 . once TGTGCCAGCAACAGGGCGGGGGATTCACCCCTCCACTTT CASNRAGDSPLHF
TRBJ1-2 TRBV5-1 . few TGCGCCAGCAGCTTGGGTGGGGCTAACTATGGCTACACCTTC CASSLGGANYGYTF
TRBJ2-7 TRBV7-9 TRBD1 few TGTGCCAGCGGGCGGGGACAGGTCACCTACGAGCAGTACTTC CASGRGQVTYEQYF
TRBJ1-1 TRBV14 . . TGTGCCAACAGCCAAGAGGGTATGAGGTACACTGAAGCTTTCTTT CANSQEGMRYTEAFF